The present TCR beta chain was sequenced within a study of T cell responses to AZD1222 COVID-19 vaccine. The germline gives CDR1 MNHEY, CDR2 SVGAGI. The CDR3 sequence is 13 residues long. The V gene lost 6 bases and the J gene lost 1 base, with 9 bases spanning the gap. Generated by immunoSEQ multiplex PCR, the TCRdb table keeps only in-frame clones and is missing some. This table holds more than 95,000 clones, 93% found once. This TCR was sampled from an adult in good health. The chain combines TRBV6-5 with TRBJ1-1; D not certain. The sample here was peripheral blood, taken on day 0 of AZD1222 vaccination. The CDR3 loop is CASSPRRNTEAFF. The DNA of the CDR3 is TGTGCCAGCAGCCCCAGAAGGAACACTGAAGCTTTCTTT.